Presented here are 25 T cell receptor beta chains from one specimen sequenced in a study of CD4+ T cells in melanoma. Sequencing used immunoSEQ multiplex PCR; TCRdb keeps in-frame clones, though not all of them. The profile shows 52,000 or so clones, about 72% of them singletons. Sample: tumor tissue. The origin of the receptors is a human donor with melanoma.

The CDR3 loop is CASSKALKLGGGYEQYF. The CDR3 DNA follows: TGTGCCAGCAGCAAAGCGCTAAAATTGGGGGGCGGTTACGAGCAGTACTTC. The rearrangement joins TRBV21-1 to TRBJ2-7. TRBV21-1 is labeled a pseudogene. CDR3 length: 17 residues.

A few counts support this clone. This chain joins TRBV11-2 and TRBJ2-1; D not certain. The CDR3 has 11 residues. Germline V gene lookup returns CDR1 SGHAT and CDR2 FQNNGV. With 5 bases removed from V and 4 bases from J, the gap between germline ends came to 3 bases. As DNA, the CDR3 is TGTGCCAGCAGCGGATACAATGAGCAGTTCTTC. The encoded protein is CASSGYNEQFF.

The chain links TRBV6-5 to TRBJ1-4, with a tentative D call TRBD1 (6 bases). The germline V and J ends were trimmed by 6 bases and 5 bases, with 13 bases remaining between them. In germline, CDR1 is MNHEY, CDR2 SVGAGI. The CDR3 is 14 amino acids. CDR3 nucleotide sequence: TGTGCCAGCAGAAACAGGGAATTCAATGAAAAACTGTTTTTT. Translation: CASRNREFNEKLFF.

CDR3 nucleotide sequence: TGTGCCAGCAGTTACCCCGAAAACCTAGCCAAAAACATTCAGTACTTC. Its protein product is CASSYPENLAKNIQYF. This chain joins TRBV6-5 and TRBJ2-4; D uncertain. The V end was cut by 2 bases, the J end by 0 bases, with 11 bases between. Per germline, CDR1 MNHEY and CDR2 SVGAGI. The CDR3 extends over 16 amino acids.

This clone was counted only a few times. In DNA, the CDR3 is TGTGCCAGCAGCCACACCTGGTGGGGGGCCTTTGGCTACACCTTC. This encodes CASSHTWWGAFGYTF. J is TRBJ1-2 and V is TRBV11-2; tentatively, D is TRBD1 (6 bases). The V end lost 5 bases, the J end lost 7 bases, and 20 bases lay between the germline ends. CDR3 length: 15 amino acids. The germline gives CDR1 SGHAT, CDR2 FQNNGV.

V and J are TRBV9 and TRBJ2-1; 8 nucleotides agree with TRBD1. The junction had 5 bases not matched to a gene; V was cut back by 7 bases and J by 8 bases. The CDR3 runs to 12 residues. Germline V lookup: CDR1 SGDLS, CDR2 YYNGEE. This chain's CDR3 is CASSARGHEQFF. In nucleotides, the CDR3 is TGTGCCAGCTCGGCCAGGGGGCATGAGCAGTTCTTC. The full variable domain, with the rest looked up from reference TRBV9 and TRBJ2-1, is DSGVTQTPKHLITATGQRVTLRCSPRSGDLSVYWYQQSLDQGLQFLIQYYNGEERAKGNILERFSAQQFPDLHSELNLSSLELGDSALYFCASSARGHEQFFGPGTRLTVL.

The chain recombines TRBV2 with TRBJ1-1; 7 bases match TRBD1. Looked up from germline, CDR1 is SNHLY and CDR2 is FYNNEI. The trim removed 6 bases at V and 7 bases at J, leaving 8 bases unmatched. The CDR3 loop spans 13 amino acids. The CDR3 spells CASRDRVLDEAFF. As DNA, the CDR3 is TGTGCCAGCAGAGACAGGGTCCTTGATGAAGCTTTCTTT.

This chain joins TRBV5-6 and TRBJ1-3; possible D gene TRBD1, 5 bases. V dropped 4 bases and J dropped 4 bases, with 12 bases sitting between them. Looked up from germline, CDR1 is SGHDT and CDR2 is YYEEEE. The CDR3 runs to 14 residues. Here the CDR3 reads CASSNPGRGNTIYF. CDR3 nucleotide sequence: TGTGCCAGCAGCAATCCGGGGCGCGGAAACACCATATATTTT.

The V call is TRBV15, the J call TRBJ1-2; TRBD1 might be the D (6 bases). Deletions cut 5 bases from V and 8 bases from J, with 15 bases between. The germline V gene has CDR1 LNHNV and CDR2 YYDKDF (reference sequence). CDR3 length equals 13 residues. In DNA form, the CDR3 reads TGTGCCACCAGCGAGGGGGGGGCTGACGGCTACACCTTC. This codes for CATSEGGADGYTF. The full variable domain, completed using reference TRBV15 and TRBJ1-2, is DAMVIQNPRYQVTQFGKPVTLSCSQTLNHNVMYWYQQKSSQAPKLLFHYYDKDFNNEADTPDNFQSRRPNTSFCFLDIRSPGLGDTAMYLCATSEGGADGYTFGSGTRLTVV.

This clone has only one observation. The rearrangement joins TRBV4-2 to TRBJ1-2; TRBD1 is a possible D gene (5 bases). V lost 0 bases, J lost 4 bases, and 12 bases lay in between. CDR3 length: 15 amino acids. Germline V CDR1 and CDR2: LGHNA, YNFKEQ. CDR3 sequence reads: CASSQDRQQFYGYTF. The DNA of the CDR3 is TGTGCCAGCAGCCAAGATAGACAGCAATTCTATGGCTACACCTTC.

This sequence joins TRBV11-2 and TRBJ2-5; 9 bases are shared with TRBD2. Germline trimming cut 2 bases from V and 2 bases from J; bases unmatched to any gene: 0. Germline values: CDR1 SGHAT, CDR2 FQNNGV. CDR3 size: 14 residues. The CDR3 sequence is CASSLTSGQETQYF. CDR3 nucleotides: TGTGCCAGCAGCTTAACTAGCGGGCAAGAGACCCAGTACTTC.

The chain links TRBV5-1 to TRBJ2-5; 8 bases align to TRBD2. This CDR3 has 14 amino acids. V shed 4 bases and J 4 bases; nucleotides not matched to a gene: 6. From germline, CDR1 is SGHRS and CDR2 YFSETQ. The CDR3 DNA follows: TGCGCCAGCAGCGGTAGCGGGATGGGAGAGACCCAGTACTTC. Translation: CASSGSGMGETQYF.

This chain uses TRBV2 with TRBJ2-7; D remains unclear. This CDR3 region has 11 residues. Trimming stripped 6 bases from V and 6 bases from J, with 9 bases between. From germline, CDR1 is SNHLY and CDR2 FYNNEI. The CDR3 protein is CASRIVSEQYF. The CDR3 DNA reads TGTGCCAGCAGAATAGTGTCCGAGCAGTACTTC.

This clone was picked up a small number of times. V usage is TRBV4-3 and J usage is TRBJ2-3; TRBD1 aligns across 7 bases. Germline CDR1 is LGHNA and CDR2 is YSLEER. Trimming took 3 bases from V and 2 from J; bases not matched to a gene: 5. The CDR3 has 15 amino acids. The CDR3 region is CASSQGRGLTDTQYF. The DNA for the CDR3 is TGCGCCAGCAGCCAGGGAAGGGGGCTCACAGATACGCAGTATTTT.

The sample holds many counts of this clone. The V and J genes are TRBV28 and TRBJ1-1; 8 bases are shared with TRBD1. Unmatched junction bases numbered 7, after V lost 5 bases and J lost 2 bases. The CDR3 has 15 residues. Germline V gene sequence: CDR1 MDHEN, CDR2 SYDVKM. The DNA of the CDR3 is TGTGCCAGCAGTAGAGGGGGACAGGCAAACACTGAAGCTTTCTTT. Amino acid sequence: CASSRGGQANTEAFF.

This clone was detected ten times or more. This chain uses TRBV9 with TRBJ1-1, with unresolved D. V was cut by 0 bases and J by 0 bases, with 6 bases left in between. The CDR3 is 14 amino acids. The germline V gene encodes CDR1 SGDLS and CDR2 YYNGEE. CDR3 bases: TGTGCCAGCAGCGTAGGCAGCATGAACACTGAAGCTTTCTTT. Translating it yields CASSVGSMNTEAFF.

The chain combines TRBV19 with TRBJ1-2, with 7 bases fitting TRBD1. The germline gives CDR1 LNHDA, CDR2 SQIVND (reference sequence). V lost 3 bases and J lost 7; bases outside the gene matches: 8. CDR3 length equals 14 residues. The CDR3 sequence: CASSMRTGQGGYTF. The CDR3, as DNA: TGTGCCAGTAGTATGCGGACAGGCCAAGGTGGCTACACCTTC.

The chain has TRBV7-6 and TRBJ2-2, with a weak D call TRBD1 (6 bases). Germline CDR1 SGHVS, CDR2 FNYEAQ. The CDR3 spans 16 residues. Trimming stripped 2 bases from V and 1 base from J, with 11 bases between. CDR3 sequence reads: CASSLISGENTGELFF. The CDR3 DNA reads TGTGCCAGCAGCTTAATTTCAGGGGAGAACACCGGGGAGCTGTTTTTT.

In its sample, this clone was seen many times. The rearrangement links TRBV2 to TRBJ2-3; 9 bases are a match to TRBD1. The germline V gene encodes CDR1 SNHLY and CDR2 FYNNEI. Trimming at V came to 8 bases and at J to 2 bases, leaving 17 bases not matched to a gene. This CDR3 is 18 amino acids long. The CDR3, as DNA: TGTGCCAGCGGAGGGACAGGGAAACGCGAGGCCTACACAGATACGCAGTATTTT. The encoded protein is CASGGTGKREAYTDTQYF.

The chain combines TRBV4-1 with TRBJ2-7; D might be TRBD1 or TRBD2, each matching 5 bases. CDR3 length equals 15 residues. In germline, CDR1 is MGHRA, CDR2 YSYEKL. The germline V and J ends were trimmed by 2 bases and 0 bases, with 11 bases remaining between them. The CDR3 DNA reads TGCGCCAGCAGCCAACGGCCAGGGAGCTCCTACGAGCAGTACTTC. Translation gives CASSQRPGSSYEQYF.

The sample holds one count of this clone. This chain links TRBV7-6 with TRBJ1-5; D might be TRBD1 (5 bases). The germline V and J ends were trimmed by 5 bases and 4 bases, with 12 bases remaining between them. This CDR3 comprises 14 residues. Germline assignment: CDR1 SGHVS and CDR2 FNYEAQ. The CDR3 DNA reads as TGTGCCAGCAGCCCTGGGACGGGAAATCAGCCCCAGCATTTT. Translation gives CASSPGTGNQPQHF. The entire variable domain, with the rest obtained from reference TRBV7-6 and TRBJ1-5, is as follows: GAGVSQSPRYKVTKRGQDVALRCDPISGHVSLYWYRQALGQGPEFLTYFNYEAQQDKSGLPNDRFSAERPEGSISTLTIQRTEQRDSAMYRCASSPGTGNQPQHFGDGTRLSIL.

This clone is medium-sized (0.01 to 0.1%) within its sample. This rearrangement joins TRBV4-3 to TRBJ2-2; D not certain. Trimming took off 2 bases at V and 6 bases at J, with 7 bases between the two ends. The CDR3 has 13 amino acids. Per germline, CDR1 LGHNA and CDR2 YSLEER. The CDR3 DNA is TGCGCCAGCAGCCAAAAACTGGCCGGGGAGCTGTTTTTT. It codes for CASSQKLAGELFF.

The gene calls are TRBV9 and TRBJ1-4; no reliable D call. CDR1 and CDR2 (germline): SGDLS, YYNGEE. Trimming pared 0 bases from V and 0 bases from J, leaving 9 bases between. This CDR3 has 16 amino acids. The chain's CDR3 is CASSVGVGSTNEKLFF. CDR3 nucleotides: TGTGCCAGCAGCGTAGGAGTCGGCTCAACTAATGAAAAACTGTTTTTT.

As regards this clone: Compared with germline, one end of the junction differs, possibly owing to a read error. The rearrangement joins TRBV19 to TRBJ1-4; no clear D gene. The CDR3 is made up of 16 amino acids. CDR1 LNHDA and CDR2 SQIVND come from the germline V gene (reference sequence). This CDR3 reads CASSNYGDSDNEKLFF. CDR3 bases: TGTGCCAGCAGTAATTACGGAGACTCCGATAATGAAAAACTGTTTTTT.

This clone was observed a handful of times. J is TRBJ2-7 and V is TRBV19; D call uncertain. CDR1 and CDR2 (germline): LNHDA, SQIVND (reference sequence). The CDR3 has 13 residues. Trimming shortened V by 4 bases and J by 6 bases, and 13 bases separated the two germline ends. The CDR3 loop reads CASSTAGPGEQYF. Written as DNA, the CDR3 is TGTGCCAGTAGTACGGCAGGTCCGGGCGAGCAGTACTTC.